A selection of T cell receptor beta chains follows, all from one sample in a study of response to subunit inactivated influenza vaccine. One entry per CDR3 protein results from TCRdb running MiXCR on the RT-PCR reads. The sample has around 650,000 distinct CDR3 sequences, 15% to 19% seen once. The sample consisted of PBMCs from blood, taken about 12 days after vaccination. The receptors were gathered from a man in his fifties or sixties who received an inactivated influenza vaccine. Both conserved end residues are part of each CDR3. The D gene is left open where the match is weak. Clone size appears in some rows only: once, few, many, or a class for an expanded clone.

CDR3 | DNA | J | size | D | length | V
CASTPKWGQDEQFF | TGTGCCAGTACTCCCAAGTGGGGGCAGGATGAGCAGTTCTTC | TRBJ2-1 | many | - | 14 | TRBV7-9
CASSSVGSFYEQYF | TGTGCCAGCAGTTCGGTCGGGTCCTTCTACGAGCAGTACTTC | TRBJ2-7 | - | - | 14 | TRBV6-5
CASSPPRREVYF | TGTGCCAGCAGCCCTCCCCGGCGGGAGGTTTACTTC | TRBJ2-5 | - | TRBD2 | 12 | TRBV7-2
CASSFPNIVRGGLNEQFF | TGTGCCAGCAGTTTCCCTAACATAGTGCGGGGGGGCCTGAATGAGCAGTTCTTC | TRBJ2-1 | few | TRBD2 | 18 | TRBV12-3/TRBV12-4
CASSFRTMTGLSYEQYF | TGTGCCAGCAGCTTCCGAACCATGACAGGCCTCTCCTACGAGCAGTACTTC | TRBJ2-7 | many | - | 17 | TRBV5-6
CASSLRSGSWNEQFF | TGTGCCAGCAGCTTGCGGAGCGGGAGTTGGAATGAGCAGTTCTTC | TRBJ2-1 | - | TRBD2 | 15 | TRBV7-9
CASSLRLGQKYTEAFF | TGTGCCAGCAGCTTGAGACTTGGACAGAAGTACACTGAAGCTTTCTTT | TRBJ1-1 | - | - | 16 | TRBV5-6
CASARQGGIQPQHF | TGTGCCAGCGCCCGACAGGGAGGGATTCAGCCCCAGCATTTT | TRBJ1-5 | few | TRBD1 | 14 | TRBV12-3/TRBV12-4
CASSFPGNIQYF | TGTGCCAGCAGTTTTCCAGGGAACATTCAGTACTTC | TRBJ2-4 | many | - | 12 | TRBV12-3/TRBV12-4
CAAGGVGEKLFF | TGTGCCGCAGGGGGGGTTGGTGAAAAACTGTTTTTT | TRBJ1-4 | - | TRBD1 | 12 | TRBV6-5
CASSLTTGTSYEQYF | TGTGCCAGCAGCTTAACGACAGGTACCTCCTACGAGCAGTACTTC | TRBJ2-7 | many | - | 15 | TRBV7-2
CASSLYRQGQNTGELFF | TGTGCCAGCAGCCTATACAGACAGGGCCAGAACACCGGGGAGCTGTTTTTT | TRBJ2-2 | few | TRBD1 | 17 | TRBV7-3
CASSQDRLAGANEQFF | TGTGCCAGCAGCCAAGACCGACTAGCGGGAGCCAATGAGCAGTTCTTC | TRBJ2-1 | few | TRBD2 | 16 | TRBV3-1
CASSSRTSGSNEQFF | TGTGCCAGCAGTTCACGGACTAGCGGGTCCAATGAGCAGTTCTTC | TRBJ2-1 | - | TRBD2 | 15 | TRBV12-3/TRBV12-4
CASKDRRGYNEQFF | TGTGCCAGTAAAGACAGGAGGGGTTACAATGAGCAGTTCTTC | TRBJ2-1 | few | - | 14 | TRBV5-6
CASSLERQGEQYF | TGTGCCAGCAGCTTAGAGAGACAGGGGGAGCAGTACTTC | TRBJ2-7 | - | TRBD1 | 13 | TRBV7-8
CSVRVTNEKLFF | TGCAGCGTGAGGGTAACTAATGAAAAACTGTTTTTT | TRBJ1-4 | - | - | 12 | TRBV29-1
CASRRAGTSGHEQFF | TGTGCCAGCAGAAGAGCCGGGACTAGCGGCCATGAGCAGTTCTTC | TRBJ2-1 | many | TRBD2 | 15 | TRBV28
CASSFATSEYNEQFF | TGTGCCAGCAGCTTCGCGACTAGCGAATACAATGAGCAGTTCTTC | TRBJ2-1 | many | TRBD2 | 15 | TRBV7-9
CASSDRGSEETQYF | TGTGCCAGCAGCGACCGAGGATCGGAAGAGACCCAGTACTTC | TRBJ2-5 | - | - | 14 | TRBV9
CSARVGMYQETQYF | TGCAGTGCTAGAGTGGGGATGTACCAAGAGACCCAGTACTTC | TRBJ2-5 | - | - | 14 | TRBV20-1
CASSLTGFADTQYF | TGTGCCAGCAGCCTGACAGGGTTCGCAGATACGCAGTATTTT | TRBJ2-3 | many | TRBD1 | 14 | TRBV12-3/TRBV12-4
CASSSTGGIKTQYF | TGTGCCAGCAGCAGTACGGGAGGAATTAAGACCCAGTACTTC | TRBJ2-5 | - | TRBD2 | 14 | TRBV28
CAIRQDGDNQPQHF | TGTGCCATCAGACAGGACGGGGACAATCAGCCCCAGCATTTT | TRBJ1-5 | few | - | 14 | TRBV10-3
CASSDHSRANVLTF | TGTGCCAGCAGTGATCATAGCCGGGCCAACGTCCTGACTTTC | TRBJ2-6 | few | - | 14 | TRBV12-3/TRBV12-4
CASSLGGPAGYTF | TGTGCCAGCAGTTTAGGGGGGCCTGCTGGCTACACCTTC | TRBJ1-2 | - | - | 13 | TRBV12-3/TRBV12-4
CASRDGQVNTEAFF | TGTGCCAGCAGAGACGGACAGGTGAACACTGAAGCTTTCTTT | TRBJ1-1 | few | TRBD1 | 14 | TRBV6-2/TRBV6-3